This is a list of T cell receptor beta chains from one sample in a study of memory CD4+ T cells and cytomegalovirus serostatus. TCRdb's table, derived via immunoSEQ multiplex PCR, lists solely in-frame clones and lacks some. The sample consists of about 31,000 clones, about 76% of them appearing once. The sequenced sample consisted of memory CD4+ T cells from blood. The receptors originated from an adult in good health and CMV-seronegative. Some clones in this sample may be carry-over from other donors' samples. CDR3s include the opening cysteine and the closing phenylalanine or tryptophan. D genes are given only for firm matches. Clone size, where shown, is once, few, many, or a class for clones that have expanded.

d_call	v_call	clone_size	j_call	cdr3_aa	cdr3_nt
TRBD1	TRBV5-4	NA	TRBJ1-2	CASSRRDRVLYGYTF	TGTGCCAGCAGCCGTAGGGACAGGGTACTCTATGGCTACACCTTC
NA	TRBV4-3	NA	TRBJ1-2	CASSQDGVYGYTF	TGCGCCAGCAGCCAAGATGGGGTATATGGCTACACCTTC
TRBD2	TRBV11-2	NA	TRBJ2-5	CASSFTSGGTETQYF	TGTGCCAGCAGCTTTACTAGCGGGGGTACGGAGACCCAGTACTTC
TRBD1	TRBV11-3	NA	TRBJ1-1	CASSVTGTTEAFF	TGTGCCAGCAGTGTGACAGGGACCACTGAAGCTTTCTTT
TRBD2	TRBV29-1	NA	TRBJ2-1	CSVEGTSGGYNEQFF	TGCAGCGTTGAAGGGACTAGCGGGGGCTACAATGAGCAGTTCTTC
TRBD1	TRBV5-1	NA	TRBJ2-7	CASRSVTGEDEQYF	TGCGCCAGCAGGTCCGTGACAGGGGAGGACGAGCAGTACTTC
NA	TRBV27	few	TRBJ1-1	CASKSVGTEAFF	TGTGCCAGCAAATCAGTGGGCACTGAAGCTTTCTTT
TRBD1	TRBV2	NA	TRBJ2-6	CASRTPVDRGPPRSGANVLTF	TGTGCCAGCAGAACCCCGGTGGACAGGGGTCCTCCCCGCTCTGGGGCCAACGTCCTGACTTTC
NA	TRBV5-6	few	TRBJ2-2	CASFERRYRDTGELFF	TGTGCCAGCTTCGAGAGACGGTATAGGGACACCGGGGAGCTGTTTTTT
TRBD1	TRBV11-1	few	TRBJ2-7	CASSPRDRGWEQYF	TGTGCCAGCAGCCCCCGGGACAGGGGATGGGAGCAGTACTTC
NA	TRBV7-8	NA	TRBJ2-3	CASSLAVNTDTQYF	TGTGCCAGCAGCTTAGCCGTCAACACAGATACGCAGTATTTT
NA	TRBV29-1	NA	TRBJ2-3	CSVGNLLLGTDTQYF	TGCAGCGTTGGTAATCTGCTCCTCGGCACAGATACGCAGTATTTT
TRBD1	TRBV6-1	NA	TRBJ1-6	CASSVDRGGNSPLHF	TGTGCCAGCAGTGTGGACAGGGGGGGTAATTCACCCCTCCACTTT
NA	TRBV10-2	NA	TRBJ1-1	CASRVNRDTEAFF	TGCGCCAGCAGAGTAAACAGGGACACTGAAGCTTTCTTT
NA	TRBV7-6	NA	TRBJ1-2	CASSNQSRIYGYTF	TGTGCCAGCAGCAACCAGTCGCGGATCTATGGCTACACCTTC
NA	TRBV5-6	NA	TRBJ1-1	CASSLTGTTEAFF	TGTGCCAGCAGCTTGACAGGGACCACTGAAGCTTTCTTT
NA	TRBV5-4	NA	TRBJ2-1	CASSSGTDSYNEQFF	TGTGCCAGCAGCAGCGGGACAGACTCCTACAATGAGCAGTTCTTC
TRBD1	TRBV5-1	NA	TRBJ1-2	CATGDRDYGYTF	TGCGCCACCGGGGACAGGGACTATGGCTACACCTTC
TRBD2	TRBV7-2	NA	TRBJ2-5	CASASGGARETQYF	TGTGCCAGCGCTAGCGGGGGGGCCCGGGAGACCCAGTACTTC
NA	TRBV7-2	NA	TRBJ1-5	CASSLRSVGQPQHF	TGTGCCAGCAGCTTAAGGTCGGTAGGCCAGCCCCAGCATTTT
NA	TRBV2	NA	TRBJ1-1	CASRLTVPEAFF	TGTGCCAGCAGATTAACCGTCCCTGAAGCTTTCTTT
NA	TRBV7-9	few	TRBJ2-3	CASRKGGGGFGDTQYF	TGTGCCAGCAGGAAAGGGGGTGGGGGGTTCGGAGATACGCAGTATTTT
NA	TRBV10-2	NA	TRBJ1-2	CASRTGSGYGYTF	TGCGCCAGCAGAACAGGGTCAGGCTATGGCTACACCTTC
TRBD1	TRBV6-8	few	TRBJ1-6	CASIPTRDRDPIPLHF	TGTGCCAGCATTCCCACCCGGGACAGAGACCCGATACCCCTCCACTTT
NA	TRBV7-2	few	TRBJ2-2	CASSHEIGELFF	TGTGCCAGCAGCCACGAGATCGGGGAGCTGTTTTTT
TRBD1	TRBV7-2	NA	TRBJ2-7	CASSVGTVRSYEQYF	TGTGCCAGCAGCGTTGGGACAGTCCGTTCCTACGAGCAGTACTTC
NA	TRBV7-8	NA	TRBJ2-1	CASSLQDGSYNEQFF	TGTGCCAGCAGCTTACAGGACGGGTCATACAATGAGCAGTTCTTC
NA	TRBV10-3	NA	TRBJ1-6	CAISESQNSPLHF	TGTGCCATCAGTGAGTCGCAGAATTCACCCCTCCACTTT
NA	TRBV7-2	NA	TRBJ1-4	CASSLQGTRGNEKLFF	TGTGCCAGCAGCTTGCAGGGAACTAGGGGTAATGAAAAACTGTTTTTT
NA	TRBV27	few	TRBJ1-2	CASSAGGNYGYTF	TGTGCCAGCTCTGCCGGGGGCAACTATGGCTACACCTTC
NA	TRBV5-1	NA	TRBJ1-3	CASSLVGDSGNTIYF	TGCGCCAGCAGCTTGGTCGGGGATTCTGGAAACACCATATATTTT
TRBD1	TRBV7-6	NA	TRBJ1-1	CASSMSDRQNTEAFF	TGTGCCAGCAGCATGTCGGACAGGCAGAACACTGAAGCTTTCTTT
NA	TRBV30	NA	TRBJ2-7	CAWSVTGVYEQYF	TGTGCCTGGAGTGTCACCGGGGTTTACGAGCAGTACTTC
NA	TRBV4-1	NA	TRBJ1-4	CASSPRSATNEKLFF	TGCGCCAGCAGCCCCCGATCTGCAACTAATGAAAAACTGTTTTTT
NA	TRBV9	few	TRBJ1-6	CASSVFERDNSPLHF	TGTGCCAGCAGCGTTTTCGAAAGGGACAATTCACCCCTCCACTTT
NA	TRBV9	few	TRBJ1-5	CASSVGQEIFWPQHF	TGTGCCAGCAGCGTAGGACAGGAGATTTTTTGGCCCCAGCATTTT
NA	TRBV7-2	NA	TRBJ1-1	CASSLIGQTNTEAFF	TGTGCCAGCAGCTTAATCGGACAGACGAACACTGAAGCTTTCTTT
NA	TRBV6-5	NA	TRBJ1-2	CASSYNTHSGRGYTF	TGTGCCAGCAGTTACAACACCCATTCAGGGCGCGGCTACACCTTC
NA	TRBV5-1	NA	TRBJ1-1	CASSSKGVRAFF	TGCGCCAGCAGCTCCAAGGGGGTACGGGCTTTCTTT
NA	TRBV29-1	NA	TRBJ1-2	CSVEMVPDGYTF	TGCAGCGTTGAAATGGTCCCGGATGGCTACACCTTC